The source of this T cell receptor beta chain is a study of human T cells and chemical hapten exposure. This clonotype was found many times. This CDR3 contains 18 residues. Trimming shortened V by 1 base and J by 7 bases, and 20 bases separated the two germline ends. Germline loops: CDR1 LGHNA, CDR2 YSLEER. Time point noted: patch test 1, 2 weeks after DPC sensitization. The treatment here: therapeutic diphenylcyclopropenone sensitization with weekly scalp DPC. It was unfractionated whole blood from which total RNA was extracted. In TCRdb, the RACE reads were re-called with MiXCR into one record per CDR3 protein. The table lists tens of thousands of distinct CDR3 sequences, 8% to 13% of them singletons, with around 1.8% in the top ten.

This chain links TRBV4-3 with TRBJ1-6; D is undetermined. The sequencing used whole blood, collected in connection with sensitization to the hapten diphenylcyclopropenone (DPC). This TCR was recovered from a woman between 40 and 50 years old with alopecia areata. Some clones in this sample may be carry-over from other donors' samples. The CDR3 DNA reads TGCGCCAGCAGCCAAGTATGGGCACGACGGACCTTAAATTCACCCCTCCACTTT. Amino acids: CASSQVWARRTLNSPLHF.